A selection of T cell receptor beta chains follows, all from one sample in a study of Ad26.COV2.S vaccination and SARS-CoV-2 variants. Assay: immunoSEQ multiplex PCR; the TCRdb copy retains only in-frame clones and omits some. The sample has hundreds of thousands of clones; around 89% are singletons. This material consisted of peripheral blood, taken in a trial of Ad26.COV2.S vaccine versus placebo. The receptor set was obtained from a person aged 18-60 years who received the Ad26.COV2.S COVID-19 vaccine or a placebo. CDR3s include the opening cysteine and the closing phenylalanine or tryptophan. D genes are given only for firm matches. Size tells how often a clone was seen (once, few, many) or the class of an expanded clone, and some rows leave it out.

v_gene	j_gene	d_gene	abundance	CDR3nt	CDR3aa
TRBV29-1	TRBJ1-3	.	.	TGCAGCGTTGAATCGGGGGCTGAAAACACCATATATTTT	CSVESGAENTIYF
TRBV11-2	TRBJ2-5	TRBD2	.	TGTGCCAGCAGCTGGGGGGGGAAGACCCAGTACTTC	CASSWGGKTQYF
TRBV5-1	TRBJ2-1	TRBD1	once	TGCGCCAGCAGCACCTACCCCCTCCGGGACAGGTACAATGAGCAGTTCTTC	CASSTYPLRDRYNEQFF
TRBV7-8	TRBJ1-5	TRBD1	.	TGTGCCAGCAGCAAATCCGGGACAGGGGGTTGGAAGGGTCAGCCCCAGCATTTT	CASSKSGTGGWKGQPQHF
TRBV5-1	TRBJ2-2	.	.	TGCGCCAGCAGCTTGGATGGTAGGAACACCGGGGAGCTGTTTTTT	CASSLDGRNTGELFF
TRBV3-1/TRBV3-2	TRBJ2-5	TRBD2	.	TGTGCCAGCAGCCCTAACCGACCCGACTGGGGGGGAGAGACCCAGTACTTC	CASSPNRPDWGGETQYF
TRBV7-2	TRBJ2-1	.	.	TGTGCCAGCAGCTCTCCGGGTGATGAGCAGTTCTTC	CASSSPGDEQFF
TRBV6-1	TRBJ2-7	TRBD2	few	TGTGCCAGCAGTGATGAAGCGGGGGGCGGCTACGAGCAGTACTTC	CASSDEAGGGYEQYF
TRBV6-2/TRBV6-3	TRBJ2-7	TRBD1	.	TGTGCCAGCAGTTACCCTACCCGGGACAGGCCAATCCCCTCCTACGAGCAGTACTTC	CASSYPTRDRPIPSYEQYF
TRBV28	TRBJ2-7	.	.	TGTGCCAGCAGTTCCCCAGGGAGACCACCCTACGAGCAGTACTTC	CASSSPGRPPYEQYF
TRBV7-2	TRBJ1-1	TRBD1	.	TGTGCCAGCAGCATCCGACAGGGGATGAACACTGAAGCTTTCTTT	CASSIRQGMNTEAFF
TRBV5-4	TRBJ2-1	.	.	TGTGCCAGCAGTAAAGGGTCGGGGGAGACCAATGAGCAGTTCTTC	CASSKGSGETNEQFF
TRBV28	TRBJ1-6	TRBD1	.	TGTGCCAGCAGTTTACCCGGGACAGATAATTCACCCCTCCACTTT	CASSLPGTDNSPLHF
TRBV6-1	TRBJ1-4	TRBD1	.	TGTGCCAGCAGTGAACCGGGACAGATTAATGAAAAACTGTTTTTT	CASSEPGQINEKLFF
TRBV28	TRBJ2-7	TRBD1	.	TGTGCCAGCAGACCGACCGGGACAGGGGTTTCCTACGAGCAGTACTTC	CASRPTGTGVSYEQYF
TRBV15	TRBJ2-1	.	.	TGTGCCACCAGCAGAGAACTAGTTCACAATGAGCAGTTCTTC	CATSRELVHNEQFF
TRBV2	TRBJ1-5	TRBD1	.	TGTGCCAGCACTGTGGACAGGGGGCTCGATCAGCCCCAGCATTTT	CASTVDRGLDQPQHF
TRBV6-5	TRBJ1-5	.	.	TGTGCCAGCAGTTACGGCGGAAATCAGCCCCAGCATTTT	CASSYGGNQPQHF
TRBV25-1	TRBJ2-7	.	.	TGTGCCAGCAGTGAATATGGGGGGGCGGGCTACGAGCAGTACTTC	CASSEYGGAGYEQYF
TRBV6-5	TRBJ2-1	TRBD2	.	TGTGCCATCCATTCAGCGGGGTACAATGAGCAGTTCTTC	CAIHSAGYNEQFF
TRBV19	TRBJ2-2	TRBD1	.	TGTGCCAGTAATAATCCGGGACAGACGAACACCGGGGAGCTGTTTTTT	CASNNPGQTNTGELFF
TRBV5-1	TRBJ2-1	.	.	TGCGCCAGCAGCCGACCGGGGGGCGCATCCTACAATGAGCAGTTCTTC	CASSRPGGASYNEQFF
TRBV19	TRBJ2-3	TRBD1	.	TGTGCCAGTAGTACCCGGGACAGGTGGGATACGCAGTATTTT	CASSTRDRWDTQYF
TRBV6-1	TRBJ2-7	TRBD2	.	TGTGCCAGCAGTGAACTTTTTGGGACTAGCGCCTTTACCTACGAGCAGTACTTC	CASSELFGTSAFTYEQYF
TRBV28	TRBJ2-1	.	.	TGTGCCAGCAGTTTGGGCAGACGCTACTACAATGAGCAGTTCTTC	CASSLGRRYYNEQFF
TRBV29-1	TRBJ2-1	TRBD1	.	TGCAGCGTTTTGGGACAGGGTTTCAATGAGCAGTTCTTC	CSVLGQGFNEQFF
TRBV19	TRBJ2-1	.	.	TGTGCCAGTAGTATATCGACAGCTAACAATGAGCAGTTCTTC	CASSISTANNEQFF
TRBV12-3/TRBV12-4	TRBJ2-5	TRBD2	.	TGTGCCAGCAGTTCTAGCGGGAGTGAGACCCAGTACTTC	CASSSSGSETQYF
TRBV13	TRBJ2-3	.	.	TGTGCCAGCAGCACCCGACGTGATACGCAGTATTTT	CASSTRRDTQYF
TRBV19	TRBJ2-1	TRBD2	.	TGTGCCAGTATGAGCGGGAGGTCCCAAGAGCAGTTCTTC	CASMSGRSQEQFF
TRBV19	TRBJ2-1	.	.	TGTGCCAGTAGGGACAGAACCTACAATGAGCAGTTCTTC	CASRDRTYNEQFF
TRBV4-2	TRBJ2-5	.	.	TGTGCCAGCAGCCAAGATAGGCAGGGGAAAGAGACCCAGTACTTC	CASSQDRQGKETQYF
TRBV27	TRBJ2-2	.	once	TGTGCCAGCAGTTTAACGATAACCGGGGAGCTGTTTTTT	CASSLTITGELFF